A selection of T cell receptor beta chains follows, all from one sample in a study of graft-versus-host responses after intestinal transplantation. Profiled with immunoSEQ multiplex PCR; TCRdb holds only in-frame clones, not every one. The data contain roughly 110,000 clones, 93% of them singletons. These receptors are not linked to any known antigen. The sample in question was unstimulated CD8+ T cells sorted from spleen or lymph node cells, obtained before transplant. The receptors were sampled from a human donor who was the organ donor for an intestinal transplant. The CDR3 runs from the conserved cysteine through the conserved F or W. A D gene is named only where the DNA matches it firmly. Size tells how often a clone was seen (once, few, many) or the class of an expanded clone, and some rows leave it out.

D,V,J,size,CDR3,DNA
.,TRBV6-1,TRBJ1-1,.,CASSEVGLPVDTEAFF,TGTGCCAGCAGTGAAGTTGGCCTCCCGGTGGACACTGAAGCTTTCTTT
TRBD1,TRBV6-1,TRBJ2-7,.,CASIGQGSYEQYF,TGTGCCAGCATCGGACAGGGATCCTACGAGCAGTACTTC
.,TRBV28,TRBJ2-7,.,CASSLLRGSTYEQYF,TGTGCCAGCAGTTTATTAAGGGGTAGCACCTACGAGCAGTACTTC
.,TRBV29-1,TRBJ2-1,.,CSVEGGSYNEQFF,TGCAGCGTTGAGGGCGGTTCTTACAATGAGCAGTTCTTC
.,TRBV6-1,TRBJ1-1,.,CASRLTNTEAFF,TGTGCCAGCCGACTGACCAACACTGAAGCTTTCTTT
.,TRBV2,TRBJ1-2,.,CASSNENPYGYTF,TGTGCCAGCAGTAACGAGAACCCTTATGGCTACACCTTC
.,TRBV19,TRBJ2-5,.,CASSIDGQETQYF,TGTGCCAGTAGTATAGACGGCCAAGAGACCCAGTACTTC
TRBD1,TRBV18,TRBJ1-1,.,CASSLDRDEAFF,TGTGCCAGCTCATTGGACAGGGATGAAGCTTTCTTT
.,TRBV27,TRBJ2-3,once,CASSLPPPRDTQYF,TGTGCCAGCAGTCTCCCCCCGCCTCGGGATACGCAGTATTTT
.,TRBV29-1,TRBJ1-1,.,CSVGTSVNTEAFF,TGCAGCGTTGGGACTTCGGTGAACACTGAAGCTTTCTTT
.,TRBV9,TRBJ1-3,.,CASSPLGDPGNTIYF,TGTGCCAGCAGCCCCCTAGGGGACCCTGGAAACACCATATATTTT
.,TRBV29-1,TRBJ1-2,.,CSVDDPRGGGGYTF,TGCAGCGTTGATGATCCCAGGGGCGGCGGTGGGTACACCTTC
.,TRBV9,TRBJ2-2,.,CASSVAGGELFF,TGTGCCAGCAGCGTAGCGGGCGGGGAGCTGTTTTTT
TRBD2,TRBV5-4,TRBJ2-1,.,CASSPVPSGSDNEQFF,TGTGCCAGCAGCCCCGTACCTAGCGGGAGTGACAATGAGCAGTTCTTC
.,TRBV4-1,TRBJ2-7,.,CASSQEYLYEQYF,TGCGCCAGCAGCCAAGAGTATCTCTACGAGCAGTACTTC
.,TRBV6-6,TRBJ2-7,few,CASSYELVVYEQYF,TGTGCCAGCAGTTACGAACTAGTAGTCTACGAGCAGTACTTC
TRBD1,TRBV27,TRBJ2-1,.,CASNLGTGGNEQFF,TGTGCCAGCAATTTGGGGACAGGGGGGAATGAGCAGTTCTTC
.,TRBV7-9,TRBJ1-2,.,CASSLGPLYGYTF,TGTGCCAGCAGCCTGGGACCGCTCTATGGCTACACCTTC
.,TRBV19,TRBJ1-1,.,CASSIVDSGTEAFF,TGTGCCAGTAGTATAGTCGACAGTGGCACTGAAGCTTTCTTT
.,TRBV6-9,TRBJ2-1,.,CASSYKGNEQFF,TGTGCCAGCAGTTACAAGGGCAATGAGCAGTTCTTC
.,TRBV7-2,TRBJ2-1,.,CASSLPGNEQFF,TGTGCCAGCAGCTTGCCCGGCAATGAGCAGTTCTTC
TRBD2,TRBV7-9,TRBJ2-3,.,CASSLSGRGTDTQYF,TGTGCCAGCAGCCTGAGCGGGAGAGGCACAGATACGCAGTATTTT
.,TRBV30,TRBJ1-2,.,CAIKEREDYGYTF,TGTGCCATTAAGGAGCGGGAGGACTATGGCTACACCTTC
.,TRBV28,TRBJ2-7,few,CASGIRGTYEQYF,TGTGCCAGCGGAATCAGGGGAACCTACGAGCAGTACTTC
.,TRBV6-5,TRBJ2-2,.,CASSRPTGELFF,TGTGCCAGCAGCCGCCCCACCGGGGAGCTGTTTTTT
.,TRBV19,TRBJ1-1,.,CASSILTNTEAFF,TGTGCCAGTAGTATTCTTACGAACACTGAAGCTTTCTTT
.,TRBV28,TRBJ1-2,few,CAHRSRYEGYTF,TGTGCCCACCGATCTAGGTATGAGGGCTACACCTTC
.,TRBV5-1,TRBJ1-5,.,CASSESKSGGNQPQHF,TGCGCCAGCAGCGAGTCGAAAAGTGGTGGAAATCAGCCCCAGCATTTT
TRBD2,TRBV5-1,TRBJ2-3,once,CASSLGLAGRSTDTQYF,TGCGCCAGCAGCTTGGGACTAGCGGGACGGTCCACAGATACGCAGTATTTT
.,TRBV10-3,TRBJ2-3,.,CAISGGFSDTQYF,TGTGCCATCAGTGGAGGGTTCTCAGATACGCAGTATTTT
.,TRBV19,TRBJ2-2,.,CASFTRAAGELFF,TGTGCCAGCTTTACCCGGGCTGCCGGGGAGCTGTTTTTT
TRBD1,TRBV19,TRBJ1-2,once,CAIRQGAGGYTF,TGTGCCATTCGGCAGGGGGCGGGTGGCTACACCTTC
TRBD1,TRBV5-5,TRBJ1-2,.,CASSLSAGGEYGYTF,TGTGCCAGCAGCTTGTCGGCAGGGGGAGAATATGGCTACACCTTC
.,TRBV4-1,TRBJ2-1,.,CASSQEINLSNEQFF,TGCGCCAGCAGCCAAGAAATAAACTTAAGCAATGAGCAGTTCTTC
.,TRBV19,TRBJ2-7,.,CASSIGGEQYF,TGTGCCAGTAGTATTGGTGGCGAGCAGTACTTC
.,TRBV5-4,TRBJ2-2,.,CASSLGAGELFF,TGTGCCAGCAGCCTTGGGGCCGGGGAGCTGTTTTTT
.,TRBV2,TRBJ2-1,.,CASRDAIYNEQFF,TGTGCCAGCAGGGACGCCATCTACAATGAGCAGTTCTTC
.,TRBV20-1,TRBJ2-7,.,CSARRGYEQYF,TGCAGTGCCAGACGAGGTTACGAGCAGTACTTC
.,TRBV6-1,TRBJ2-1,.,CASHIAQNNNEQFF,TGTGCCAGCCATATAGCGCAGAATAACAATGAGCAGTTCTTC
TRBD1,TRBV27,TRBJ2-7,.,CASSLTGFIYEQYF,TGTGCCAGCAGTTTGACAGGGTTCATCTACGAGCAGTACTTC
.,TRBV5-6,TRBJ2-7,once,CASSPGLLYEQYF,TGTGCCAGCAGCCCGGGACTCCTCTACGAGCAGTACTTC
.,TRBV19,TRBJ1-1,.,CASSIGGTWTEAFF,TGTGCCAGTAGTATAGGGGGGACGTGGACTGAAGCTTTCTTT
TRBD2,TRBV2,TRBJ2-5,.,CASRETSGPQETQYF,TGTGCCAGCAGGGAGACTAGCGGACCTCAAGAGACCCAGTACTTC
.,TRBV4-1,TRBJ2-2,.,CASEDRWQVQNTGELFF,TGCGCCAGCGAAGATCGGTGGCAGGTCCAGAACACCGGGGAGCTGTTTTTT
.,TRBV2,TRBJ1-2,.,CASINEQVLYGYTF,TGTGCCAGCATCAACGAGCAGGTCCTATACGGCTACACCTTC
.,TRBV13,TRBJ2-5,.,CASSVEGGTQYF,TGTGCCAGCAGCGTAGAGGGGGGGACCCAGTACTTC
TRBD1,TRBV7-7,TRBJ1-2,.,CASSTRDRGPGYTF,TGTGCTAGCAGCACTCGGGACAGGGGGCCTGGCTACACCTTC
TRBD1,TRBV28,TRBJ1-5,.,CASSSRQGLGQPQHF,TGTGCCAGCAGTTCCCGACAGGGATTGGGGCAGCCCCAGCATTTT
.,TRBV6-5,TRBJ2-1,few,CASSYGNEQFF,TGTGCCAGCAGTTACGGGAATGAGCAGTTCTTC
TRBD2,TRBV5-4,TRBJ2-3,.,CASRPGLAVGGTDTQYF,TGTGCCAGCAGGCCGGGACTAGCGGTAGGGGGCACAGATACGCAGTATTTT
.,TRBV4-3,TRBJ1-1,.,CASSQGPGDMEAFF,TGCGCCAGCAGCCAAGGCCCAGGGGATATGGAAGCTTTCTTT
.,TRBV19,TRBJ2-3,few,CASSSLRGPDTQYF,TGTGCCAGTAGTTCACTCCGAGGTCCAGATACGCAGTATTTT
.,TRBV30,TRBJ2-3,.,CAWSVTFTDTQYF,TGTGCCTGGAGTGTAACGTTCACAGATACGCAGTATTTT
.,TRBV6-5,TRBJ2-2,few,CASSYRAGELFF,TGTGCCAGCAGTTACAGGGCCGGGGAGCTGTTTTTT